This paragraph covers one T cell receptor (beta chain) sequence. Its antigen is still unknown. It was RNA transcripts that yielded the amplified TCR beta CDR3 regions. Researchers ran a first-round RT-PCR on the TCR CDR3 using the HTBI primer set. TCRdb called the multiplex PCR reads again in MiXCR, with one record for every CDR3 protein. The sample holds roughly 260,000 distinct CDR3 sequences, 13% to 15% seen once. V was trimmed by 2 bases and J by 3 bases, leaving 9 bases between them. Germline V gene lookup returns CDR1 SGHRS and CDR2 YFSETQ. The CDR3 length is 13 residues. These data originate in a study of T cells in Graves' hyperthyroidism and ophthalmopathy. Study summary: Peripheral blood was taken when the disease was first diagnosed, before any treatment began. Notes on the study in general: In the analysis, a 13 V-J model separated ophthalmopathy from stable hyperthyroidism.

Together with thyroid ultrasound, orbital computed tomography, serum thyroxine and TRAb, clinical symptoms were used for diagnoses. Fresh peripheral blood, 9.5 to 10 ml of it, supplied the PBMCs. The chain recombines TRBV5-1 with TRBJ2-7; D gene unclear. The sample consisted of blood. The receptor was derived from a woman aged 40 to 49 with Graves' hyperthyroidism that later progressed to Graves' ophthalmopathy. The CDR3 nucleotides are TGCGCCAGCAGCTTAGGCCATGTCTACGAGCAGTACTTC. It specifies CASSLGHVYEQYF.